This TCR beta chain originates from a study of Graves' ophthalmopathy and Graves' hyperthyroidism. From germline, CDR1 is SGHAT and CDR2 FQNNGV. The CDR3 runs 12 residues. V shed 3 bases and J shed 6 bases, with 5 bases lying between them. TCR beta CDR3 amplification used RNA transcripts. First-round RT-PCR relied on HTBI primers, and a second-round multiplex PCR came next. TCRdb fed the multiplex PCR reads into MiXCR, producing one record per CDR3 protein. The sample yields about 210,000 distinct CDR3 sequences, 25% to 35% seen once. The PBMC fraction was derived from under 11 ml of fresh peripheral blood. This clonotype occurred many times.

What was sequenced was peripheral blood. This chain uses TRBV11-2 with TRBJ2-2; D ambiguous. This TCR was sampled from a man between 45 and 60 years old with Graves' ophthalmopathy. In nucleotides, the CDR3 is TGTGCCAGCAGCTTCGGTGCCGGGGAGCTGTTTTTT. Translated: CASSFGAGELFF.